This T cell receptor (beta chain) was sequenced for a study of blood T cell repertoires in COVID-19 (dated by TCRdb to 2018 to 2021). Background on the whole study: Samples covering the acute and convalescent phases of COVID-19 were provided by collaborators in the United States, Italy and Spain. Samples came from the ongoing ImmuneRACE study (first 160 participants) plus 1,254 subjects from 6 global collaborators. The sample metadata nearly always contained a de-identified subject ID, COVID-19 status, age in years and sex. The material from the prospective study consisted of cDNA or gDNA derived from T cells, B-cell-depleted T cells, or PBMCs. Deeply sampled blood TCRbeta repertoires from subjects exposed to, actively infected with, or recovered from COVID-19 were included in the dataset. Where available, HLA class I and class II types were obtained from metadata supplied by the sample provider rather than from assay-based typing. A freely available public database, intended as a resource for researchers studying the immune response to SARS-CoV-2, is where the repertoires were released.

Counted from cysteine to phenylalanine, this CDR3 has 14 amino acids. Just the 42-base CDR3 DNA is kept, in frame starting at base 1. In the germline V gene (reference sequence), CDR1 corresponds to LNHNV and CDR2 to YYDKDF. V is reduced by 1 base and J by 4 bases, leaving a spacing of 10 bases between them. Paper-wide results and their limitations: The amount of clinical and demographic metadata varied by source and participant and was provided uncurated.

As regards this clone: Its antigen remains unidentified. No much larger clonotype is one base removed from it; base qualities were not supplied.

The immunoSEQ Assay, a bias-controlled multiplex PCR, was used to amplify TCRbeta CDR3 regions from genomic DNA. Processing in the source paper ran as follows. The number of nucleated cells in each sample was estimated from the amplification of reference gene primers within the assay. To quantify the absolute abundance of each unique TCRbeta CDR3 rearrangement, sequence reads were collapsed and filtered. For each sample, productive Simpson clonality was calculated as the square root of Simpson's diversity index across productive rearrangements. This immuneACCESS table, as held by TCRdb, lists in-frame sequences with V and J called but not all clones. Of the missing ones, under half trace to an unresolved V gene in checked studies; the others have no known cause. The V and J calls and clone size were taken over from that table, and D and trimming were inferred from the DNA. In this sample the table shows a few hundred thousand clones, about 86% of which occur a single time. The top ten clones comprise around 4% of the sample.

Enrolling through a virtual design, the prospective study's participants ranged in age from roughly 18 to 90 years and lived across 20 to 30 United States geographic areas. In the prospective study, cohorts were assigned on the basis of participant-reported clinical history obtained from a screening survey and a study questionnaire. Mobile phlebotomists in the prospective study collected whole blood, serum and a nasopharyngeal or oropharyngeal swab from every participant. Additional blood draws and questionnaires over an approximately 2-month period could optionally be provided by prospective study participants. Prospective study blood samples were shipped either frozen or at room temperature before DNA extraction.

The source of this sequence is a woman aged 40-49 years with acute COVID-19. The chain couples TRBV15 to TRBJ2-5; TRBD2 is a possible D gene, resting on 6 matching bases. Sequences were obtained from PBMCs or T cells enriched from blood (not recorded which). The CDR3 in this case is CATSRVLASETQYF. Here is the DNA: TGTGCCACCAGCAGAGTTCTAGCGTCAGAGACCCAGTACTTC.